These 29 T cell receptor beta chains originate from one sample sequenced in a study of shared clonotypes between healthy human individuals. Repertoires were generated with immunoSEQ multiplex PCR, while TCRdb's copy carries only in-frame clones and drops some. The table records more than 550,000 clones, 55% to 80% of them present only once. Sequences were obtained from memory CD4+ T cells sorted from blood. Subset in this sample: CD45RA-negative fraction. These TCRs come from a woman aged 25 to 39 in good health.

CDR3 in DNA: TGTGCCAGCAGCTTAATGGGCAGGTCAGCTTCTGGCTACACCTTC. It translates to CASSLMGRSASGYTF. The chain recombines TRBV13 with TRBJ1-2; no clear D gene. Germline assignment: CDR1 PRHDT and CDR2 FYEKMQ (reference sequence). V gave up 2 bases and J gave up 7 bases, with 17 bases separating them. This CDR3 contains 15 residues.

The chain joins TRBV10-3 to TRBJ1-1; TRBD1 is a possible D gene (5 bases). V lost 3 bases and J 0 bases, leaving 11 bases between the germline ends. Germline V gene lookup returns CDR1 ENHRY and CDR2 SYGVKD. This CDR3 is built from 15 residues. In DNA, the CDR3 is TGTGCCATCAGTGATCTGGGGACGGTGAACACTGAAGCTTTCTTT. Translating it yields CAISDLGTVNTEAFF.

This clone was found a few times. The rearrangement joins TRBV18 to TRBJ2-3, with 7 bases aligning to TRBD2. Per the germline V gene, CDR1 is KGHSH and CDR2 is LQKENI. V trimming: 0 bases; J trimming: 6 bases; junction bases outside the gene matches: 12. This CDR3 has 17 amino acids. CDR3 nucleotide sequence: TGTGCCAGCTCACCACCAACTAGCGCGAGATTAGGGGATACGCAGTATTTT. Encoded protein: CASSPPTSARLGDTQYF.

The J gene is TRBJ2-7, the V gene TRBV5-1, with TRBD1 identical over 7 bases. The junction had 16 bases not matched to a gene; V was cut back by 4 bases and J by 3 bases. Germline V gene sequence: CDR1 SGHRS, CDR2 YFSETQ. The CDR3 runs to 17 residues. Here the CDR3 reads CASSAWGLGQTNYEQYF. The CDR3 nucleotides are TGCGCCAGCAGCGCTTGGGGTTTGGGACAGACTAACTACGAGCAGTACTTC.

The V gene is TRBV7-7, the J gene TRBJ2-3, with TRBD2 identical over 7 bases. Germline CDR1 SSHAT, CDR2 FNYEAQ (reference sequence). This CDR3 is 16 amino acids long. V lost 5 bases to trimming and J lost 1 base; unmatched junction nucleotides: 9. The CDR3: CASSQGASGGTDTQYF. DNA for the CDR3: TGTGCCAGCAGCCAAGGGGCTAGCGGAGGCACAGATACGCAGTATTTT.

The chain couples TRBV29-1 to TRBJ2-7; the D call may be TRBD1 or TRBD2 (6 bases each). The V end lost 4 bases, the J end lost 3 bases, and 19 bases lay between the germline ends. CDR1 is SQVTM, CDR2 ANQGSEA, per germline. The CDR3 contains 15 residues. This chain's CDR3 is CSVGQEGQSLYEQYF. For the CDR3, the DNA is TGCAGCGTTGGACAGGAGGGCCAATCTCTCTACGAGCAGTACTTC.

This chain connects TRBV2 to TRBJ2-7, with D uncertain. Germline CDR1 is SNHLY and CDR2 is FYNNEI. The V gene lost 8 bases and the J gene lost 4 bases, with 15 bases spanning the gap. The CDR3 is made up of 13 amino acids. The CDR3 protein is CASLWLPGYEQYF. CDR3 DNA: TGTGCCAGCCTATGGCTCCCCGGGTACGAGCAGTACTTC.

The chain has TRBV5-1 and TRBJ1-1; no clear D. Germline V CDR1 and CDR2: SGHRS, YFSETQ. V was clipped by 7 bases and J by 7 bases, with 20 bases between them. CDR3 length: 14 amino acids. The CDR3 nucleotides read TGCGCCAGCGAACCCGGATCCCCCTTAGGTGAAGCTTTCTTT. Its protein is CASEPGSPLGEAFF.

This clone has a single count. V usage is TRBV30 and J usage is TRBJ2-7; D unresolved. This CDR3 contains 11 residues. Deletions cut 0 bases from V and 5 bases from J, with 5 bases between. Germline V lookup: CDR1 GTSNPN, CDR2 SVGIG (reference sequence). The CDR3 sequence: CAWSVTHEQYF. CDR3 DNA sequence: TGTGCCTGGAGTGTAACCCACGAGCAGTACTTC.

The rearrangement joins TRBV5-1 to TRBJ2-1; 9 positions match TRBD1. CDR1 SGHRS and CDR2 YFSETQ come from the germline V gene. V was pared by 4 bases and J by 8 bases, with 10 bases of the junction left unmatched. CDR3 length: 15 amino acids. CDR3 coding DNA: TGCGCCAGCAGCCTGCGGACAGGGGTCCGTCATGAGCAGTTCTTC. Protein product: CASSLRTGVRHEQFF.

The chain uses TRBV6-5 and TRBJ2-6; D remains unclear. V was shortened by 6 bases and J by 1 base, with 10 bases between the two germline ends. Germline V gives CDR1 MNHEY, CDR2 SVGAGI. This CDR3 has 15 residues. CDR3 bases: TGTGCCAGCAGCCCAACACAGTCTGGGGCCAACGTCCTGACTTTC. Amino acids: CASSPTQSGANVLTF.

This clone showed up just a few times. The rearrangement joins TRBV13 to TRBJ2-1; a weak D match, TRBD1 (6 bases). There are 14 residues in the CDR3. The V and J ends lost 4 bases and 5 bases respectively, with 12 bases between them. The germline V gene encodes CDR1 PRHDT and CDR2 FYEKMQ (reference sequence). The CDR3 DNA sequence: TGTGCCAGCAGCTCCCGGGACACCGACAATGAGCAGTTCTTC. It specifies CASSSRDTDNEQFF.

This clone was seen repeatedly, ten times or more. J is TRBJ2-7 and V is TRBV6-1; 8 nucleotides align to TRBD2. CDR3 length: 15 amino acids. V shed 7 bases, J shed 5 bases, and the junction held 13 bases outside the gene matches. Germline CDR1 is MNHNS and CDR2 is SASEGT. CDR3: CASIQPSSGSNEQYF. CDR3 DNA: TGTGCCAGCATTCAACCTTCTAGCGGGTCCAACGAGCAGTACTTC.

The chain carries TRBV7-2 and TRBJ2-5; D possibly corresponds to TRBD2 (6 bases). The ends were cut back, 4 bases at V and 5 bases at J, with 11 bases in the middle. CDR1 is SGHTA, CDR2 FQGNSA, per germline. The CDR3 loop spans 13 amino acids. This chain's CDR3 is CASSSGLSETQYF. The CDR3 DNA reads as TGTGCCAGCAGCTCGGGACTCTCCGAGACCCAGTACTTC.

The chain employs TRBV7-9 and TRBJ2-3; D ambiguous. The CDR3 consists of 13 residues. Germline V lookup: CDR1 SEHNR, CDR2 FQNEAQ (reference sequence). V lost 5 bases and J 3 bases, leaving 9 bases between the germline ends. The CDR3 nucleotides are TGTGCCAGCAGCCATAGGGTAACAGATACGCAGTATTTT. Protein: CASSHRVTDTQYF.

This clone was seen only once. The chain is built from TRBV5-5 and TRBJ2-2; 11 bases are shared with TRBD2. This CDR3 comprises 16 residues. Germline V gene data show CDR1 as SGHKS and CDR2 as YYEKEE (reference sequence). In nucleotides, the CDR3 is TGTGCATCCGGGACTAGCGGCACCAGGAACACCGGGGAGCTGTTTTTT. The encoded protein is CASGTSGTRNTGELFF.

The chain uses TRBV28 and TRBJ2-6; D may be TRBD1 (6 bases). The germline gives CDR1 MDHEN, CDR2 SYDVKM. This CDR3 contains 15 residues. With 6 bases removed from V and 4 bases from J, the gap between germline ends came to 13 bases. The CDR3 DNA reads as TGTGCCAGCAGCAGGGGCGCGAGGGGGGCCAACGTCCTGACTTTC. This encodes CASSRGARGANVLTF.

The chain joins TRBV27 to TRBJ2-1; D is ambiguous. In germline, CDR1 is MNHEY, CDR2 SMNVEV (reference sequence). The CDR3 runs 17 residues. V gave up 10 bases and J gave up 8 bases, with 30 bases separating them. CDR3 loop: CATIAPHANSVLDEQFF. The DNA for the CDR3 is TGTGCCACGATAGCACCCCACGCTAACTCAGTATTGGATGAGCAGTTCTTC.

CDR3 nucleotides: TGTGCCAGCAGGAGTCGTCCTAGCGGGAGTGACAATGAGCAGTTCTTC. It yields the protein CASRSRPSGSDNEQFF. This sequence joins TRBV2 and TRBJ2-1; TRBD2 matches at 10 bases. V was pared by 6 bases and J by 5 bases, with 10 bases of the junction left unmatched. The CDR3 totals 16 residues. Germline CDR1 is SNHLY and CDR2 is FYNNEI.

The chain recombines TRBV5-1 with TRBJ2-5; D possibly corresponds to TRBD1 (5 bases). Deletions cut 6 bases from V and 0 bases from J, with 15 bases between. CDR1 SGHRS and CDR2 YFSETQ come from the germline V gene. This CDR3 is 15 amino acids long. CDR3 in amino acids: CASKPKRQYQETQYF. CDR3 DNA sequence: TGCGCCAGCAAACCGAAACGACAGTACCAAGAGACCCAGTACTTC.

This clone showed up just a few times. The gene calls are TRBV18 and TRBJ1-2; tentatively, D is TRBD1 (5 bases). Looked up from germline, CDR1 is KGHSH and CDR2 is LQKENI. Trimming removed 3 bases from V and 14 bases from J, with 13 bases in between. The CDR3 spans 11 residues. The CDR3 bases are TGTGCCAGCTCACCGGCAGGGTCAGAAACCTTC. It is translated as CASSPAGSETF.

The table lists this clone with many counts. The V call is TRBV2, the J call TRBJ2-7; 11 bases fit TRBD2. V shed 8 bases, J shed 2 bases, and the junction held 8 bases outside the gene matches. CDR1 SNHLY and CDR2 FYNNEI come from the germline V gene. There are 15 residues in the CDR3. This CDR3 is CASVALTSGAYEQYF. The CDR3 coding sequence is TGTGCCAGCGTAGCTTTGACTAGCGGGGCCTACGAGCAGTACTTC.

The J gene is TRBJ2-7, the V gene TRBV5-5; TRBD2 matches 9 bases. The CDR3 has 13 residues. V was clipped by 8 bases and J by 4 bases; unmatched bases: 7. Per germline, CDR1 SGHKS and CDR2 YYEKEE (reference sequence). CDR3 amino acids: CASSLTSGYEQYF. The CDR3 nucleotides read TGTGCCAGTTCATTGACTAGCGGTTACGAGCAGTACTTC.

This chain uses TRBV18 with TRBJ2-7; weak D call: TRBD2 (7 bases). Trimming took off 6 bases at V and 6 bases at J, with 15 bases between the two ends. Germline V lookup: CDR1 KGHSH, CDR2 LQKENI. The CDR3 sequence is 13 residues long. CDR3 sequence: CASSPGGGSEQYF. CDR3 nucleotide sequence: TGTGCCAGCTCGCCGGGGGGCGGGAGCGAGCAGTACTTC.

The chain couples TRBV25-1 to TRBJ1-1; D perhaps matches TRBD1 (5 bases). The germline V gene encodes CDR1 MGHDK and CDR2 SYGVNS. Trimming removed 4 bases from V and 0 bases from J, with 18 bases in between. This CDR3 has 17 residues. The CDR3 bases are TGTGCCAGCAGTGCTCTTGCGGGGGACCCGTTGAACACTGAAGCTTTCTTT. It is translated as CASSALAGDPLNTEAFF.

This clone appeared a single time. The chain combines TRBV9 with TRBJ1-1; tentative D call: TRBD1 (6 bases). V gave up 0 bases and J gave up 13 bases, with 25 bases separating them. This CDR3 contains 16 residues. The germline V gene encodes CDR1 SGDLS and CDR2 YYNGEE. This chain's CDR3 is CASSVAIIQGVQRLFF. CDR3 in DNA: TGTGCCAGCAGCGTAGCCATAATACAGGGAGTTCAGCGTCTTTTCTTT.

The chain is built from TRBV11-2 and TRBJ2-5, with a tentative D call TRBD2 (6 bases). The CDR3 loop spans 17 amino acids. Germline CDR1 reads SGHAT; CDR2 reads FQNNGV. V lost 5 bases, J lost 5 bases, and 24 bases lay in between. The chain's CDR3 is CASSTRTGLSLGETQYF. The CDR3 nucleotides are TGTGCCAGCAGCACACGAACGGGACTTTCCCTAGGCGAGACCCAGTACTTC.

Of note for this clone: Other DNA variants within this sample encode the same CDR3. The gene calls are TRBV14 and TRBJ2-7; D gene ambiguous. Deletions cut 4 bases from V and 3 bases from J, with 7 bases between. This CDR3 has 12 amino acids. Germline loops: CDR1 SGHDN, CDR2 FVKESK. The CDR3 region has the DNA TGTGCCAGCAGCCCAGCTAACTACGAGCAGTACTTC. Protein product: CASSPANYEQYF. The whole variable domain, filled in from reference TRBV14 and TRBJ2-7, reads EAGVTQFPSHSVIEKGQTVTLRCDPISGHDNLYWYRRVMGKEIKFLLHFVKESKQDESGMPNNRFLAERTGGTYSTLKVQPAELEDSGVYFCASSPANYEQYFGPGTRLTVT.

With regard to this clone: This same CDR3 is encoded by further DNA sequences in the sample. V gene TRBV5-1 combines with J gene TRBJ1-4; 8 positions match TRBD1. CDR1 is SGHRS, CDR2 YFSETQ, per germline. J lost 5 bases, V lost 0 bases, and 0 bases had no gene match. The CDR3 is made up of 14 amino acids. The DNA for the CDR3 is TGCGCCAGCAGCTTGGGACAGGGGAATGAAAAACTGTTTTTT. It codes for CASSLGQGNEKLFF.